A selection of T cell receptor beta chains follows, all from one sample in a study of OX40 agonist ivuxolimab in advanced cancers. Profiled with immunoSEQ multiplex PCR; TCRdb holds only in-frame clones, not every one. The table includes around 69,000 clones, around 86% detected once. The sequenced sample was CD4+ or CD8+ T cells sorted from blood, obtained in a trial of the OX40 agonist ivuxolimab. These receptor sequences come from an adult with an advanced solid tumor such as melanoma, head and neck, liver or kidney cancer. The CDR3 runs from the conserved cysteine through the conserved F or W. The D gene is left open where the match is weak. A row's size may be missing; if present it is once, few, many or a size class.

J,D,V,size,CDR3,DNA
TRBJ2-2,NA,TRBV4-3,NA,CASNSGGPVGELFF,TGCGCCAGCAACAGCGGCGGGCCGGTCGGGGAGCTGTTTTTT
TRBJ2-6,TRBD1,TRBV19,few,CASSIEGTGTSGANVLTF,TGTGCCAGTAGTATTGAGGGGACAGGGACATCTGGGGCCAACGTCCTGACTTTC
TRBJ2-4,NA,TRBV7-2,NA,CASSLVGLGAKNIQYF,TGTGCCAGCAGCTTAGTTGGGTTGGGAGCCAAAAACATTCAGTACTTC
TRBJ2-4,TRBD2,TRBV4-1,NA,CASSQERLAAIQYF,TGCGCCAGCAGCCAAGAGAGGCTAGCGGCAATTCAGTACTTC
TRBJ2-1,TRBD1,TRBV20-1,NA,CSADRSNEQFF,TGCAGTGCGGACAGGAGCAATGAGCAGTTCTTC
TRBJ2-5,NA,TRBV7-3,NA,CAARVETQYF,TGTGCGGCTCGAGTTGAGACCCAGTACTTC
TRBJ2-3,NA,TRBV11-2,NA,CASSLVARGMSSADTQYF,TGTGCCAGCAGCTTAGTAGCCCGGGGAATGAGTAGCGCAGATACGCAGTATTTT
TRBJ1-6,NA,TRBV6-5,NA,CASSSPGLMVHF,TGTGCCAGCAGTTCGCCAGGGTTGATGGTCCACTTT
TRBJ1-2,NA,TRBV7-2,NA,CASSLSARGRGGGYTF,TGTGCCAGCAGCTTATCAGCCAGGGGCCGAGGGGGAGGCTACACCTTC
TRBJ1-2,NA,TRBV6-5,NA,CASSYSRQGRSGYTF,TGTGCCAGCAGTTACTCGCGGCAGGGCAGGAGCGGCTACACCTTC
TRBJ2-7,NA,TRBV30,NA,CAWSGTRVGEQYF,TGTGCCTGGTCTGGGACAAGGGTGGGGGAGCAGTACTTC
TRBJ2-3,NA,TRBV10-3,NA,CAISGRGGGADTQYF,TGTGCCATCAGTGGTCGTGGGGGTGGTGCAGATACGCAGTATTTT
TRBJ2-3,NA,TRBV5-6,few,CASTLYGDTQYF,TGTGCCAGCACTCTATATGGAGATACGCAGTATTTT
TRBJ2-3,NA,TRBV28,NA,CASGSRTGGFPDTQYF,TGTGCCAGCGGGTCCCGAACGGGCGGCTTTCCAGATACGCAGTATTTT
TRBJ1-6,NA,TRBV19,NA,CASSIGVSASASPLHF,TGTGCCAGTAGTATAGGGGTGTCCGCCTCGGCATCACCCCTCCACTTT
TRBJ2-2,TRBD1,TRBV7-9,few,CASAQNRGPNTGELFF,TGTGCCAGCGCCCAAAACAGGGGGCCAAACACCGGGGAGCTGTTTTTT
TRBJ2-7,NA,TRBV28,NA,CASSLYGYEQYF,TGTGCCAGCAGTTTATATGGCTACGAGCAGTACTTC
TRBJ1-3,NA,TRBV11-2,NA,CASSLEPGGYGNTIYF,TGTGCCAGCAGCTTAGAACCCGGGGGCTATGGAAACACCATATATTTT
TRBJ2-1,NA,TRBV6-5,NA,CASSPQGYEQFF,TGTGCCAGCAGTCCCCAGGGGTATGAGCAGTTCTTC
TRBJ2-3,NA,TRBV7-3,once,CASSPGHLDTQYF,TGTGCCAGCAGCCCTGGACACCTAGATACGCAGTATTTT
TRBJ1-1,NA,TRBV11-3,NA,CASSSEIGKNTEAFF,TGTGCCAGCAGCTCGGAAATTGGGAAGAACACTGAAGCTTTCTTT
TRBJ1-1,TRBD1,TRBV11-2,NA,CASSLEAGGNTEAFF,TGTGCCAGCAGCTTAGAAGCAGGGGGAAACACTGAAGCTTTCTTT
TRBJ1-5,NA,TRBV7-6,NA,CASSLAGGQPQHF,TGTGCCAGCAGCTTAGCGGGGGGACAGCCCCAGCATTTT
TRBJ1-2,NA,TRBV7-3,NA,CASSLRGGGPDGYTF,TGTGCCAGCAGCTTAAGGGGGGGCGGACCCGATGGCTACACCTTC
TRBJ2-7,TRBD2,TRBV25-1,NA,CASRIAGGPGEQYF,TGTGCCAGCAGAATAGCGGGAGGGCCAGGGGAGCAGTACTTC
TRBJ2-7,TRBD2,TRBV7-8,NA,CASSFSGGRYEQYF,TGTGCCAGCAGCTTTAGCGGGGGACGGTACGAGCAGTACTTC
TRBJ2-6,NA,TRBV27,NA,CASSELSSGANVLTF,TGTGCCAGCAGTGAATTATCTTCTGGGGCCAACGTCCTGACTTTC
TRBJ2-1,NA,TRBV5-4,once,CASSLDPPGGGFYNEQFF,TGTGCCAGCAGCCTCGATCCTCCCGGAGGGGGATTTTACAATGAGCAGTTCTTC
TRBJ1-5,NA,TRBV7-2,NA,CASSPDGRNQPQHF,TGTGCCAGCAGCCCGGACGGACGCAATCAGCCCCAGCATTTT
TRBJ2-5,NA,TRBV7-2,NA,CASSLVIQETQYF,TGTGCCAGCAGCTTAGTTATCCAAGAGACCCAGTACTTC
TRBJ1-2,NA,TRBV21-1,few,CASSKQGAYDYGYTF,TGTGCCAGCAGCAAACAGGGGGCTTATGACTATGGCTACACCTTC
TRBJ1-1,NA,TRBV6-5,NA,CASSYLGQMNTEAFF,TGTGCCAGCAGTTACTTAGGACAGATGAACACTGAAGCTTTCTTT
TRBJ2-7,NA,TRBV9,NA,CASSPGQESYYEQYF,TGTGCCAGCAGCCCAGGTCAGGAGAGCTACTACGAGCAGTACTTC
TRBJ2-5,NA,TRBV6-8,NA,CARTLRRGGETQYF,TGTGCCCGTACCCTCCGCAGGGGGGGCGAGACCCAGTACTTC
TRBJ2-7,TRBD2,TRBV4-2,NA,CASSLGGLAGRLVGGEQYF,TGTGCCAGCAGCCTGGGGGGACTAGCGGGAAGGCTCGTCGGTGGGGAGCAGTACTTC
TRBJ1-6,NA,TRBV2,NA,CASSDGTYSSYNSPLHF,TGTGCCAGCAGTGACGGGACCTATAGCTCCTATAATTCACCCCTCCACTTT
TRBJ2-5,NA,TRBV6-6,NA,CASSYPDMAQYF,TGTGCCAGCAGTTACCCCGATATGGCCCAGTACTTC